This is a list of T cell receptor beta chains from one sample in a study of T cells in Graves' hyperthyroidism and ophthalmopathy. In TCRdb, the multiplex PCR reads were re-called with MiXCR into one record per CDR3 protein. The table lists fewer than 650,000 distinct CDR3 sequences, 14% of them singletons. Sample: blood. The receptors were sampled from a woman younger than 30 with Graves' ophthalmopathy. CDR3s include the opening cysteine and the closing phenylalanine or tryptophan. Fields, in order: J gene, V gene, D gene, clone size, CDR3 protein, CDR3 DNA. D genes are given only for firm matches. Clone sizes are given selectively: once, few, many, or a class where the clone is expanded.

J gene: TRBJ1-1; V gene: TRBV29-1; D gene: -; clone size: many; CDR3 protein: CSVEDPLGTQAFF; CDR3 DNA: TGCAGCGTTGAAGACCCCCTCGGGACCCAAGCTTTCTTT
J gene: TRBJ2-7; V gene: TRBV6-2/TRBV6-3; D gene: -; clone size: many; CDR3 protein: CASSYSSRGSSNEQYF; CDR3 DNA: TGTGCCAGCAGTTACTCTTCCAGGGGATCATCAAACGAGCAGTACTTC
J gene: TRBJ2-1; V gene: TRBV20-1; D gene: TRBD2; clone size: -; CDR3 protein: CSASSGRNSYNEQFF; CDR3 DNA: TGCAGTGCGAGTAGCGGGAGAAACTCCTACAATGAGCAGTTCTTC
J gene: TRBJ1-2; V gene: TRBV12-3/TRBV12-4; D gene: -; clone size: -; CDR3 protein: CASGAAEGDGYTF; CDR3 DNA: TGTGCCAGCGGAGCCGCCGAGGGCGACGGCTACACCTTC
J gene: TRBJ1-1; V gene: TRBV4-2; D gene: -; clone size: -; CDR3 protein: CASSRGDGNTEAFF; CDR3 DNA: TGTGCCAGCAGCCGAGGGGACGGGAACACTGAAGCTTTCTTT
J gene: TRBJ1-4; V gene: TRBV6-5; D gene: -; clone size: -; CDR3 protein: CASSYSGGLNEKLFF; CDR3 DNA: TGTGCCAGCAGTTACTCCGGGGGACTTAATGAAAAACTGTTTTTT
J gene: TRBJ1-1; V gene: TRBV29-1; D gene: -; clone size: -; CDR3 protein: CSVLGGTITEAFF; CDR3 DNA: TGCAGCGTTCTCGGTGGGACAATCACTGAAGCTTTCTTT
J gene: TRBJ2-3; V gene: TRBV30; D gene: -; clone size: few; CDR3 protein: CACGSQDQGVTDTQYF; CDR3 DNA: TGTGCCTGTGGGTCCCAGGACCAAGGCGTAACAGATACGCAGTATTTT
J gene: TRBJ2-7; V gene: TRBV20-1; D gene: -; clone size: few; CDR3 protein: CSARDQGGYEQYF; CDR3 DNA: TGCAGTGCTAGAGACCAAGGGGGGTACGAGCAGTACTTC
J gene: TRBJ2-7; V gene: TRBV10-2; D gene: -; clone size: -; CDR3 protein: CASSAGGSGYEQYF; CDR3 DNA: TGCGCCAGCAGTGCTGGGGGGAGCGGCTACGAGCAGTACTTC
J gene: TRBJ2-7; V gene: TRBV28; D gene: TRBD2; clone size: many; CDR3 protein: CASSLLTSGSSYEQYF; CDR3 DNA: TGTGCCAGCAGTTTACTGACTAGCGGGAGCTCCTACGAGCAGTACTTC
J gene: TRBJ1-5; V gene: TRBV30; D gene: -; clone size: many; CDR3 protein: CAWDQGSGGPQHF; CDR3 DNA: TGTGCCTGGGATCAGGGGAGCGGGGGACCCCAGCATTTT
J gene: TRBJ2-2; V gene: TRBV12-5; D gene: -; clone size: many; CDR3 protein: CASGSAGRVWTGELFF; CDR3 DNA: TGTGCTAGTGGTTCCGCGGGTCGGGTGTGGACCGGGGAGCTGTTTTTT
J gene: TRBJ1-5; V gene: TRBV30; D gene: -; clone size: many; CDR3 protein: CAWSRTANQPQHF; CDR3 DNA: TGTGCCTGGAGTAGGACAGCCAATCAGCCCCAGCATTTT
J gene: TRBJ2-7; V gene: TRBV27; D gene: -; clone size: many; CDR3 protein: CASSLPFSYEQYF; CDR3 DNA: TGTGCCAGCAGTTTGCCCTTCTCCTACGAGCAGTACTTC
J gene: TRBJ2-7; V gene: TRBV28; D gene: -; clone size: few; CDR3 protein: CASSAQPGLEQYF; CDR3 DNA: TGTGCCAGCAGTGCCCAGCCGGGTCTCGAGCAGTACTTC
J gene: TRBJ2-5; V gene: TRBV13; D gene: -; clone size: many; CDR3 protein: CASSEEVKTQYF; CDR3 DNA: TGTGCCAGCAGCGAGGAAGTGAAGACCCAGTACTTC
J gene: TRBJ1-5; V gene: TRBV2; D gene: -; clone size: many; CDR3 protein: CASSEGRQVSNQPQHF; CDR3 DNA: TGTGCCAGCAGTGAGGGACGCCAAGTGAGCAATCAGCCCCAGCATTTT
J gene: TRBJ1-4; V gene: TRBV27; D gene: TRBD1; clone size: -; CDR3 protein: CASSLNGQGEKLFF; CDR3 DNA: TGTGCCAGCAGTTTAAATGGACAGGGTGAAAAACTGTTTTTT
J gene: TRBJ1-4; V gene: TRBV27; D gene: -; clone size: -; CDR3 protein: CASSTAGILTNEKLFF; CDR3 DNA: TGTGCCAGCAGTACGGCGGGGATTTTAACTAATGAAAAACTGTTTTTT
J gene: TRBJ2-1; V gene: TRBV3-1; D gene: TRBD2; clone size: many; CDR3 protein: CASSQETSGSSWDEQFF; CDR3 DNA: TGTGCCAGCAGCCAAGAGACTAGCGGGAGTAGTTGGGATGAGCAGTTCTTC